Given below is one T cell receptor (beta chain) in context. This clone's antigen is unknown. The junction departs from the called germline gene at one end, perhaps through a read error. Its CDR3 holds 14 amino acids, cysteine through phenylalanine. Only the CDR3 portion is preserved as DNA: 42 bases, with reading frame beginning at the first base. The CDR1 and CDR2 encoded by the germline V gene (reference sequence) are SGHNT and YYREEE. The sample originates from a study of multiple sclerosis patients with progressive multifocal leukoencephalopathy (dated by TCRdb to between 2019 and 2020). General notes on the study: The study examined peripheral T and B cells of MS patients who developed PML (4 under natalizumab, 1 after alemtuzumab) and treated patients who did not. Two natalizumab-treated patients who later developed PML were followed longitudinally from before therapy through 6 and 12 months to PML onset. The goal was to find JC virus-specific or public T-cell expansions that arose at the time of PML onset. Study-level results and caveats: Because the cohort was small and descriptive, it remained unclear whether the findings reflect JC virus infection or general immunocompromise. No common TRBV or TRBJ gene usage or preferential TRBV-TRBJ pairings were detected when PML developed. Most PML patients had lower normalized Shannon entropy, suggesting less diverse TRB repertoires, while values in the natalizumab-treated controls sat near 1. Only PML patients had TRB clones above 0.5% frequency, but the clones expanded at PML onset were already present before and during natalizumab therapy. Analysis was restricted to peripheral blood, although for natalizumab-associated PML, cerebrospinal fluid or brain lymphocytes might be more informative.

Amplification of TRB CDR3 regions from genomic DNA was performed at survey-level depth using the immunoSEQ two-step multiplex PCR. To estimate template counts and remove amplification bias, each PCR was spiked with synthetic inline TR CDR3 controls covering all V-J pairings. Reads went through processing to reduce amplification and sequencing bias, and quantification was done against synthetic TR CDR3 analogs. The source study handled its data this way. Raw data were processed in ImmunoSEQ Analyzer, with out-of-frame sequences and CDR3s containing stop codons removed, and gene names were assigned according to IMGT nomenclature. Repertoire diversity was summarized as normalized Shannon entropy, defined as 1 minus Pielou's evenness. TRB sequences were treated as identical only when sharing V gene, J gene and CDR3. Public PML clonotypes were CDR3s found in two or more PML-onset samples but not found earlier, in controls, or in public databases. CDR3 amino acid composition by position was analyzed with Skylign using the observed count method. TCRdb limited this immuneACCESS table to in-frame rearrangements with V and J called. A share of clones is missing; checked studies link under half to unresolved V genes, and the rest is unexplained. From that table come the V and J calls and clone size; the DNA was used to work out D and trimming. The sample table contains some 30,000 clones; only one count was recorded for 85% of them. The top ten clones comprise 12% of the sample.

Read against the paper, the sample's time point label means: time of PML onset. What the treatment or condition label conveys for this sample: on natalizumab therapy at sampling. Diagnosis of PML relied on clinical and MRI findings, with confirmation coming from detection of JC virus DNA in cerebrospinal fluid. In the natalizumab-treated patients, PML was found to develop after between about 15 and 60 months of natalizumab therapy. Every listed patient had earlier received interferon beta, and every PML patient was female. Blood samples at T3 were obtained at the time of PML onset. Ficoll-Hypaque density gradient centrifugation was used to isolate peripheral blood mononuclear cells.

The sample was PBMCs, taken from a patient treated with natalizumab. The chain is encoded by TRBV5-4 joined to TRBJ2-1; the D gene is possibly TRBD2, with 6 bases matching. This clonotype was sampled from a young woman with progressive multifocal leukoencephalopathy. The nucleotide sequence reads as follows: TGTGCCAGCAGCTTGGGACTAGGGTTGAATGCGCAGTTCTTC. Translated, it gives CASSLGLGLNAQFF.